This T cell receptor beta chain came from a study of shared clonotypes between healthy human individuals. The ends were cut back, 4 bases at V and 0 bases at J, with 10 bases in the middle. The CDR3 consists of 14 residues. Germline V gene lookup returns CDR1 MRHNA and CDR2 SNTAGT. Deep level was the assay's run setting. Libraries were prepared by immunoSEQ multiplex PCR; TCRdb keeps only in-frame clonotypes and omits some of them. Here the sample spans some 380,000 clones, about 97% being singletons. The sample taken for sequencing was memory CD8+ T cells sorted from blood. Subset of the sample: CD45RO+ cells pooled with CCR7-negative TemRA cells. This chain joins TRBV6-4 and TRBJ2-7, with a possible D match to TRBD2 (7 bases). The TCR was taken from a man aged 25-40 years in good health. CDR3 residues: CASSGGGISYEQYF. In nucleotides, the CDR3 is TGTGCCAGCAGTGGCGGGGGCATCTCCTACGAGCAGTACTTC.